The next 32 T cell receptor beta chains were all read from a single sample in a study of shared clonotypes between healthy human individuals. Sequencing was performed with immunoSEQ multiplex PCR; in TCRdb, only in-frame clones are kept and a portion is missing. The table shows 2 million to 2.5 million clones, with 85% to 95% occurring only once. Sequenced material: naive CD4+ T cells from PBMCs. Subset here: CD45RA+ positively selected. The source of these receptors is a young man in good health. Some clones in this sample may be carry-over from other donors' samples.

CDR3 loop: CASSIQGYGYTF. The CDR3 bases are TGTGCCAGCAGCATTCAGGGGTATGGCTACACCTTC. The J gene is TRBJ1-2, the V gene TRBV9; D perhaps matches TRBD1 (6 bases). Germline V lookup: CDR1 SGDLS, CDR2 YYNGEE. The CDR3 has 12 residues. V dropped 4 bases and J dropped 5 bases, with 9 bases sitting between them.

This clone was found once. Other nucleotide sequences in the sample specify the same CDR3. This chain uses TRBV6-5 with TRBJ2-7, with TRBD1 matching 8 bases. This CDR3 spans 13 amino acids. With V trimmed by 1 base and J by 6 bases, 2 bases remained unmatched. In germline, CDR1 is MNHEY, CDR2 SVGAGI. The CDR3 DNA sequence: TGTGCCAGCAGTTACTTCGACAGGGGCGAGCAGTACTTC. Its protein is CASSYFDRGEQYF.

This sequence joins TRBV15 and TRBJ1-1, with 7 nucleotides matching TRBD1. The CDR3 sequence is 15 residues long. Germline CDR1 and CDR2: LNHNV and YYDKDF (reference sequence). With V trimmed by 4 bases and J by 3 bases, 8 bases remained unmatched. The CDR3 protein is CATSITPGGYTEAFF. For the CDR3, the DNA is TGTGCCACCAGCATAACCCCAGGGGGATACACTGAAGCTTTCTTT. Filled out from reference TRBV15 and TRBJ1-1, the complete variable domain reads DAMVIQNPRYQVTQFGKPVTLSCSQTLNHNVMYWYQQKSSQAPKLLFHYYDKDFNNEADTPDNFQSRRPNTSFCFLDIRSPGLGDTAMYLCATSITPGGYTEAFFGQGTRLTVV.

The V call is TRBV7-2, the J call TRBJ1-1; tentatively, D is TRBD1 (6 bases). Germline CDR1 and CDR2: SGHTA and FQGNSA. The CDR3 length is 15 residues. V dropped 3 bases and J dropped 0 bases, with 11 bases sitting between them. The CDR3 sequence is CASSFYGQMNTEAFF. CDR3 DNA sequence: TGTGCCAGCAGCTTTTACGGACAGATGAACACTGAAGCTTTCTTT.

The chain couples TRBV5-1 to TRBJ2-6, with D possibly matching TRBD2 (6 bases). With 4 bases removed from V and 2 bases from J, the gap between germline ends came to 13 bases. The CDR3 spans 16 residues. Germline CDR1 reads SGHRS; CDR2 reads YFSETQ. The CDR3 region is CASSPDGGTGANVLTF. Written as DNA, the CDR3 is TGCGCCAGCAGCCCGGATGGGGGGACTGGGGCCAACGTCCTGACTTTC.

This sequence joins TRBV11-2 and TRBJ2-3; D remains unclear. Trimming stripped 2 bases from V and 2 bases from J, with 11 bases between. Looked up from germline, CDR1 is SGHAT and CDR2 is FQNNGV. The CDR3 runs 15 residues. Here the CDR3 reads CASSLHSRLTDTQYF. The CDR3 nucleotides read TGTGCCAGCAGCTTACACAGTAGGCTCACAGATACGCAGTATTTT. The whole variable domain, filled in from reference TRBV11-2 and TRBJ2-3, reads EAGVAQSPRYKIIEKRQSVAFWCNPISGHATLYWYQQILGQGPKLLIQFQNNGVVDDSQLPKDRFSAERLKGVDSTLKIQPAKLEDSAVYLCASSLHSRLTDTQYFGPGTRLTVL.

The chain links TRBV5-1 to TRBJ2-7; 8 bases match TRBD1. The CDR3 consists of 15 residues. The V segment lost 1 base and the J segment 5 bases; nucleotides outside the gene matches: 8. Germline V gene lookup returns CDR1 SGHRS and CDR2 YFSETQ. The CDR3 nucleotides read TGCGCCAGCAGCTTGAAAGCAGGGGGCAAAAACGAGCAGTACTTC. Translated, it gives CASSLKAGGKNEQYF.

The chain has TRBV10-3 and TRBJ2-3, with D perhaps assigned TRBD1 or TRBD2 (6 bases each). The CDR3 sequence is 15 residues long. Trimming shortened V by 9 bases and J by 0 bases, and 16 bases separated the two germline ends. CDR1 and CDR2 (germline): ENHRY, SYGVKD. Written as DNA, the CDR3 is TGTGCCATAGGGGCGAGGGGGGACAGCACAGATACGCAGTATTTT. This codes for CAIGARGDSTDTQYF.

This chain links TRBV18 with TRBJ2-2; the D is unclear. CDR1 is KGHSH, CDR2 LQKENI, per germline. Between the trimmed V and J ends, which lost 0 bases and 5 bases, there was a span of 7 bases. This CDR3 is 14 amino acids long. CDR3 loop: CASSPPLETGELFF. The CDR3, as DNA: TGTGCCAGCTCACCACCGCTGGAGACCGGGGAGCTGTTTTTT. Based on the CDR3 plus reference TRBV18 and TRBJ2-2, the full variable domain is NAGVMQNPRHLVRRRGQEARLRCSPMKGHSHVYWYRQLPEEGLKFMVYLQKENIIDESGMPKERFSAEFPKEGPSILRIQQVVRGDSAAYFCASSPPLETGELFFGEGSRLTVL.

The gene calls are TRBV5-1 and TRBJ2-1; TRBD2 might be the D (5 bases). The CDR3 contains 14 residues. In germline, CDR1 is SGHRS, CDR2 YFSETQ. V was trimmed by 0 bases and J by 3 bases, leaving 7 bases between them. As DNA, the CDR3 is TGCGCCAGCAGCTTGGAACGGGACTACAATGAGCAGTTCTTC. Translating gives CASSLERDYNEQFF.

Details on this clone: At the DNA level, this CDR3 is encoded by other sequences in the same sample as well. The chain recombines TRBV28 with TRBJ2-5, with D perhaps TRBD1 (6 bases). The CDR3 covers 15 residues. V gave up 2 bases and J gave up 2 bases, with 12 bases separating them. CDR1 is MDHEN, CDR2 SYDVKM, per germline. CDR3 residues: CASSLGQGGQETQYF. The CDR3 DNA is TGTGCCAGCAGTTTAGGACAAGGGGGTCAAGAGACCCAGTACTTC.

V is TRBV6-6 and J is TRBJ1-2; D is unresolved. In germline, CDR1 is MNHNY, CDR2 SVGAGI (reference sequence). This CDR3 is built from 13 residues. V lost 2 bases to trimming and J lost 1 base, with 5 bases between them. Here the CDR3 DNA reads TGTGCCAGCAGTTACGACGATAACTATGGCTACACCTTC. This gives the protein CASSYDDNYGYTF.

The genes are TRBV20-1 and TRBJ2-1; D is uncertain. V lost 6 bases and J lost 8, with 11 bases in between. The CDR3 has 11 amino acids. CDR1 DFQATT and CDR2 SNEGSKA come from the germline V gene (reference sequence). CDR3 in DNA: TGCAGTGCCACTCCGAGGTATGAGCAGTTCTTC. The encoded protein is CSATPRYEQFF.

V gene TRBV7-9 combines with J gene TRBJ2-1; 14 bases line up with TRBD2. This CDR3 contains 17 residues. Germline assignment: CDR1 SEHNR and CDR2 FQNEAQ (reference sequence). The V and J ends lost 5 bases and 4 bases, in that order; junction bases with no gene match: 7. The CDR3: CASSPSGTSGRYNEQFF. The CDR3 DNA sequence: TGTGCCAGCAGCCCTTCCGGGACTAGCGGGAGATACAATGAGCAGTTCTTC.

As concerns this clone: At one boundary the junction diverges from the germline segment, which might be a read error. This rearrangement joins TRBV6-1 to TRBJ2-5; TRBD1 aligns across 7 bases. The DNA end favors TRBJ2-7, so the J call may be wrong. Germline loops: CDR1 MNHNS, CDR2 SASEGT. The length of the CDR3 is 15 residues. As DNA, the CDR3 is TGTGCCAGCAGGGAAGGACAGGTTTTCTCCTACGAGCAGTACTTC. Encoded protein: CASREGQVFSYEQYF.

The chain couples TRBV6-6 to TRBJ2-5; the match to TRBD2 covers 8 bases. Germline V gene lookup returns CDR1 MNHNY and CDR2 SVGAGI (reference sequence). Trimming at V came to 4 bases and at J to 5 bases, leaving 3 bases not matched to a gene. The CDR3 contains 13 residues. The CDR3 reads CASSSTGGETQYF. The CDR3 DNA sequence: TGTGCCAGCAGTTCTACGGGAGGGGAGACCCAGTACTTC.

This chain joins TRBV7-8 and TRBJ2-7; the D gene is possibly TRBD2 (6 bases). Germline V gives CDR1 SGHVS, CDR2 FQNEAQ. The V end was cut by 0 bases, the J end by 1 base, with 7 bases between. The CDR3 consists of 14 residues. The CDR3 coding sequence is TGTGCCAGCAGCTTAGCGGAGGGTTCCTACGAGCAGTACTTC. Residues: CASSLAEGSYEQYF.

This chain connects TRBV2 to TRBJ2-3, with D hard to call. The CDR3 length is 12 residues. Trimming cost V 3 bases and J 9 bases, with 10 bases left between them. In germline, CDR1 is SNHLY, CDR2 FYNNEI. The CDR3 protein is CASSEKVLTQYF. The DNA for the CDR3 is TGTGCCAGCAGTGAGAAAGTGCTAACGCAGTATTTT.

This chain uses TRBV5-4 with TRBJ1-2, with unresolved D. Germline V lookup: CDR1 SGHNT, CDR2 YYREEE (reference sequence). The CDR3 is 14 amino acids. V lost 0 bases, J lost 4 bases, and 10 bases lay in between. In DNA form, the CDR3 reads TGTGCCAGCAGCTTGGCCGGGTCAGGCTATGGCTACACCTTC. Translation gives CASSLAGSGYGYTF.

The rearrangement uses TRBV2 and TRBJ1-2; D might be TRBD1 (6 bases). The CDR3 has 15 residues. Per germline, CDR1 SNHLY and CDR2 FYNNEI. Trimming stripped 7 bases from V and 4 bases from J, with 19 bases between. The CDR3 sequence: CASTPGDGGTYGYTF. The CDR3 nucleotides are TGTGCCAGCACCCCCGGTGACGGGGGCACCTATGGCTACACCTTC.

DNA of the CDR3: TGTGCCAGCCGTTGGGATGCTGGGGCCAACGTCCTGACTTTC. This encodes CASRWDAGANVLTF. The rearrangement links TRBV2 to TRBJ2-6, with no clear D. The germline CDR1 and CDR2 sequences are SNHLY and FYNNEI. The V and J ends lost 8 bases and 2 bases respectively, with 10 bases between them. This CDR3 is 14 amino acids long. Variable domain in full (rest from reference TRBV2 and TRBJ2-6): EPEVTQTPSHQVTQMGQEVILRCVPISNHLYFYWYRQILGQKVEFLVSFYNNEISEKSEIFDDQFSVERPDGSNFTLKIRSTKLEDSAMYFCASRWDAGANVLTFGAGSRLTVL.

Points on this clone: This specimen includes other DNA sequences encoding the same CDR3. V and J are TRBV4-1 and TRBJ1-3; D perhaps matches TRBD1 (5 bases). CDR1 and CDR2 from the germline V gene are MGHRA and YSYEKL. Trimming took 1 base from V and 0 from J, leaving 7 bases between them. The CDR3 covers 15 residues. The CDR3 region is CASSQVGGSGNTIYF. The CDR3 coding sequence is TGCGCCAGCAGCCAAGTTGGGGGCTCTGGAAACACCATATATTTT.

This chain joins TRBV7-8 and TRBJ1-1, with unresolved D. Germline V gene data show CDR1 as SGHVS and CDR2 as FQNEAQ. The germline V and J ends were trimmed by 4 bases and 2 bases, with 11 bases remaining between them. CDR3 length equals 14 residues. CDR3 DNA: TGTGCCAGCAGCTCACGTCTAGGAAACACTGAAGCTTTCTTT. The encoded protein is CASSSRLGNTEAFF.

The rearrangement joins TRBV11-2 to TRBJ2-1; possibly TRBD2 for D (5 bases). CDR1 is SGHAT, CDR2 FQNNGV, per germline. The CDR3 contains 15 residues. V dropped 6 bases and J dropped 0 bases, with 12 bases sitting between them. The CDR3 nucleotides read TGTGCCAGCAGGGAAAGCGGTTTCTCCTACAATGAGCAGTTCTTC. Its translation is CASRESGFSYNEQFF.

V is TRBV18 and J is TRBJ2-7; 9 nucleotides agree with TRBD1. CDR1 is KGHSH and CDR2 is LQKENI in the germline V gene. With 6 bases clipped from V and 2 bases from J, the junction kept 5 bases outside the gene matches. This CDR3 is 14 amino acids long. In DNA form, the CDR3 reads TGTGCCAGCTCTCAGGGGGACAGGGCCTACGAGCAGTACTTC. The encoded protein is CASSQGDRAYEQYF.

With regard to this clone: The sample contains more than one DNA sequence encoding this CDR3. CDR3 in amino acids: CASSYSGLETQYF. For the CDR3, the DNA is TGTGCCAGCAGTTACTCAGGGCTGGAGACCCAGTACTTC. The chain uses TRBV6-5 and TRBJ2-5; D is unresolved. CDR1 MNHEY and CDR2 SVGAGI come from the germline V gene. This CDR3 region has 13 residues. Trimming left V 0 bases short and J 5 bases short, with 7 bases between.

The chain recombines TRBV11-2 with TRBJ2-7; D is perhaps TRBD1 (5 bases). CDR1 and CDR2 from the germline V gene are SGHAT and FQNNGV. Deletions cut 6 bases from V and 10 bases from J, with 10 bases between. This CDR3 comprises 10 residues. Here the CDR3 DNA reads TGTGCCAGCAGTTCAGGGAACCAGTACTTC. Translating it yields CASSSGNQYF.

V and J are TRBV18 and TRBJ2-1; D gene unclear. V lost 6 bases and J 7 bases, leaving 13 bases between the germline ends. CDR3 length equals 13 residues. Germline loops: CDR1 KGHSH, CDR2 LQKENI. CDR3 in amino acids: CASSPLASNEQFF. The CDR3 nucleotides are TGTGCCAGCTCGCCCCTGGCGTCGAATGAGCAGTTCTTC.

The chain employs TRBV7-9 and TRBJ2-3; D ambiguous. Germline assignment: CDR1 SEHNR and CDR2 FQNEAQ (reference sequence). This CDR3 has 14 residues. V was clipped by 4 bases and J by 4 bases, with 12 bases between them. CDR3 loop: CASSSMMGSDTQYF. CDR3 DNA: TGTGCCAGCAGCTCGATGATGGGTTCAGATACGCAGTATTTT.

J is TRBJ1-4 and V is TRBV5-1; D is perhaps TRBD1 (5 bases). The ends were cut back, 0 bases at V and 5 bases at J, with 5 bases in the middle. Germline CDR1 is SGHRS and CDR2 is YFSETQ. The CDR3 has 13 amino acids. Here the CDR3 reads CASSLEGNEKLFF. DNA for the CDR3: TGCGCCAGCAGCTTGGAGGGGAATGAAAAACTGTTTTTT.

The gene calls are TRBV6-5 and TRBJ1-2; 7 bases align to TRBD1. The CDR3 is 14 residues long. V lost 6 bases, J lost 7 bases, and 11 bases stayed unmatched. Per germline, CDR1 MNHEY and CDR2 SVGAGI. In DNA form, the CDR3 reads TGTGCCAGCAGCCCCCGGGACAGCCTATCTGGCTACACCTTC. It yields the protein CASSPRDSLSGYTF.

V usage is TRBV7-9 and J usage is TRBJ2-2, with 11 bases identical to TRBD2. Germline V gene lookup returns CDR1 SEHNR and CDR2 FQNEAQ (reference sequence). V lost 6 bases to trimming and J lost 2 bases; unmatched junction nucleotides: 5. The CDR3 spans 16 residues. CDR3 DNA sequence: TGTGCCAGCAGTTCGACTAGCGGGGTTAACACCGGGGAGCTGTTTTTT. Encoded protein: CASSSTSGVNTGELFF.